A single TCR beta chain is shown here with its context. The sample comes from a study of OX40 agonist ivuxolimab in advanced cancers. Looking at the study overall: The study enrolled dose-escalation patients with hepatocellular carcinoma, melanoma, renal cell or head and neck cancer.

This CDR3 is 13 amino acids long. Trimming took off 4 bases at V and 2 bases at J, with 9 bases between the two ends. From germline, CDR1 is LNHDA and CDR2 SQIVND (reference sequence). TCRdb's copy holds only in-frame clones and misses some; the assay was immunoSEQ multiplex PCR. This sample has tens of thousands of clones, with about 89% found just once. Material: CD4+ or CD8+ T cells sorted from blood, obtained in a trial of the OX40 agonist ivuxolimab. This receptor was obtained from an adult with an advanced solid tumor such as melanoma, head and neck, liver or kidney cancer. The chain links TRBV19 to TRBJ2-7; the D is unclear. CDR3 sequence: CASSTRTTYEQYF. As DNA, the CDR3 is TGTGCCAGTAGTACACGAACAACCTACGAGCAGTACTTC. Full variable domain (remainder filled in from reference TRBV19 and TRBJ2-7): DGGITQSPKYLFRKEGQNVTLSCEQNLNHDAMYWYRQDPGQGLRLIYYSQIVNDFQKGDIAEGYSVSREKKESFPLTVTSAQKNPTAFYLCASSTRTTYEQYFGPGTRLTVT.